Given below is one T cell receptor beta chain in context. The source of the sample is a study of blood T cell repertoires in COVID-19. This CDR3 is 14 amino acids long. Source study methods: By means of reference gene primer amplification, nucleated cell counts were estimated. Using immunoSEQ multiplex PCR, the repertoire was profiled, and TCRdb retains in-frame clones only, with some absent. The V and J calls and clone size come from that table; D and trimming were worked out from the DNA. The sample lists roughly 670,000 clones, about nine tenths occurring once. The specimen sequenced was peripheral blood. The source is a woman aged 18-30 years with acute or convalescent COVID-19. This rearrangement joins TRBV21-1 to TRBJ1-2; TRBD1 reflects the table's D call only, with no check against the DNA. TRBV21-1 is a pseudogene. DNA for the CDR3: TGTGCCAGCAGCCAAAGTGGGAAGGGGGTTGGCTACACCTTC. Its protein is CASSQSGKGVGYTF.